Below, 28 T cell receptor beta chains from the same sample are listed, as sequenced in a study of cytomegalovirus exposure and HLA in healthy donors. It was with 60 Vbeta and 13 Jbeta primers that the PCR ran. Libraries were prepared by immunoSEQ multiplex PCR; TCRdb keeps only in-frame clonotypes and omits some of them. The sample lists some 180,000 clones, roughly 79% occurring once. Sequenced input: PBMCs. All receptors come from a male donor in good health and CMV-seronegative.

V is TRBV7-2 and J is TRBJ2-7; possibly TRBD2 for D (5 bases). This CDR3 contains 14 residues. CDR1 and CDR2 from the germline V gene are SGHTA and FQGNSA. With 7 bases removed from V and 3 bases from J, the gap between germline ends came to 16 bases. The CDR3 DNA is TGTGCCAGCACCCCCTCCGGACTGGGCTACGAGCAGTACTTC. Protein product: CASTPSGLGYEQYF. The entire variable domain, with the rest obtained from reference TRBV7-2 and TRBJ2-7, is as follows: GAGVSQSPSNKVTEKGKDVELRCDPISGHTALYWYRQSLGQGLEFLIYFQGNSAPDKSGLPSDRFSAERTGGSVSTLTIQRTQQEDSAVYLCASTPSGLGYEQYFGPGTRLTVT.

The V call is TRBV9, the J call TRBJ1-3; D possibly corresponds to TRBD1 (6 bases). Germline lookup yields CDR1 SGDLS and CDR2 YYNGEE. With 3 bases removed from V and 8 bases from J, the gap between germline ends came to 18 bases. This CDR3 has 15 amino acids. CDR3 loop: CASSEPGFGGDTIYF. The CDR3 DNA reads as TGTGCCAGCAGCGAGCCGGGTTTTGGGGGCGACACCATATATTTT.

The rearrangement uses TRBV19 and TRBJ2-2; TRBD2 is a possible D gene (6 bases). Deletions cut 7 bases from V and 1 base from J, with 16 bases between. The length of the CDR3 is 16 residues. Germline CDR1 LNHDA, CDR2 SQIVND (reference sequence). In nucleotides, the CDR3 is TGTGCCAGTAATTCCGAAGGACTATTGAACACCGGGGAGCTGTTTTTT. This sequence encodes CASNSEGLLNTGELFF.

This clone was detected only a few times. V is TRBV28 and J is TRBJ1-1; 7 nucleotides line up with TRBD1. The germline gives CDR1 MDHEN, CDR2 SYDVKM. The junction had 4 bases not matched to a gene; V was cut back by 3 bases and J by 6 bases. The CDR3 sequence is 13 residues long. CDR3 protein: CASSFHRGSEAFF. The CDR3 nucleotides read TGTGCCAGCAGTTTTCACAGGGGTTCTGAAGCTTTCTTT.

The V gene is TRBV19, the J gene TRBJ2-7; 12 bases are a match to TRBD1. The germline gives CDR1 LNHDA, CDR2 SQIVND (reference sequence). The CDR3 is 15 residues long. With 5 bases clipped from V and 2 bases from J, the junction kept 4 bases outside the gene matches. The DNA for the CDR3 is TGTGCCAGTAGTGTGGGGACAGGGGGCGCCTACGAGCAGTACTTC. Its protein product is CASSVGTGGAYEQYF.

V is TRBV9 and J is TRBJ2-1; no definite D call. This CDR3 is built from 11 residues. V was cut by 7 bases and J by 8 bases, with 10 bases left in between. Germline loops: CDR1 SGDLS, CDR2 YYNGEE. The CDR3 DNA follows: TGTGCCAGCTCCGTTGCGGATGAGCAGTTCTTC. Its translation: CASSVADEQFF.

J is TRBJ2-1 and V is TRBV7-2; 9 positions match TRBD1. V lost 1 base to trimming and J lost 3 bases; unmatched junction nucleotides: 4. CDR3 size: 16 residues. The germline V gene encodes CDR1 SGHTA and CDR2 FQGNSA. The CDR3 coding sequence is TGTGCCAGCAGCTTAGACGGGACAGGGCTCTACAATGAGCAGTTCTTC. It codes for CASSLDGTGLYNEQFF.

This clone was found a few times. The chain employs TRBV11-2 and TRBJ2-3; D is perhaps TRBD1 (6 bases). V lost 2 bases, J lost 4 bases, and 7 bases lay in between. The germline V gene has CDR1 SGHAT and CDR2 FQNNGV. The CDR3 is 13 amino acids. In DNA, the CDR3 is TGTGCCAGCAGCTTAACAGGGTCAGATACGCAGTATTTT. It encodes CASSLTGSDTQYF.

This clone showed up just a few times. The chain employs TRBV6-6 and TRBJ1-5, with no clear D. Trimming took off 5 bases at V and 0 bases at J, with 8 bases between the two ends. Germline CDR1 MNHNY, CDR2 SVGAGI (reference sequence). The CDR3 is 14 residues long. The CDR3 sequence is CASSIPGSNQPQHF. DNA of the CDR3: TGTGCCAGCAGTATTCCAGGTAGCAATCAGCCCCAGCATTTT.

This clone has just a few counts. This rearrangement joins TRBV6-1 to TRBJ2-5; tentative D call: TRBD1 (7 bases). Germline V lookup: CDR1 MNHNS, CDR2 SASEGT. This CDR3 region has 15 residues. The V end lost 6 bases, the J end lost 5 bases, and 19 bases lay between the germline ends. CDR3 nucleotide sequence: TGTGCCAGCAGCCGCGGGACAGCCGTAGGGGAGACCCAGTACTTC. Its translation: CASSRGTAVGETQYF.

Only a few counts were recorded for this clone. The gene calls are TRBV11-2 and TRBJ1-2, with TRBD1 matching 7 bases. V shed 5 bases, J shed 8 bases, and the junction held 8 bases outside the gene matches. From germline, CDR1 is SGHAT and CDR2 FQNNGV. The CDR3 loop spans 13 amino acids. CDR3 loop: CASSQDRVDGYTF. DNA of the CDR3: TGTGCCAGCAGCCAAGACAGGGTGGACGGCTACACCTTC.

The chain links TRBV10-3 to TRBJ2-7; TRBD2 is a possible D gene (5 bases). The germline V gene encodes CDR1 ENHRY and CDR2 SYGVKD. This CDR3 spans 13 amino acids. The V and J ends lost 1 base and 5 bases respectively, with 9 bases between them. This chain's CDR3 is CAISELGSHEQYF. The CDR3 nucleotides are TGTGCCATCAGTGAGTTGGGGAGCCACGAGCAGTACTTC.

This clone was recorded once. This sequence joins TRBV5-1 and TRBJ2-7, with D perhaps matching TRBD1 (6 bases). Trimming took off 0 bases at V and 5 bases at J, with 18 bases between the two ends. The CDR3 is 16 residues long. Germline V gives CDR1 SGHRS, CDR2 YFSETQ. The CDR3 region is CASSLGTGTFQDEQYF. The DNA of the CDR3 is TGCGCCAGCAGCTTGGGCACAGGGACCTTTCAGGACGAGCAGTACTTC.

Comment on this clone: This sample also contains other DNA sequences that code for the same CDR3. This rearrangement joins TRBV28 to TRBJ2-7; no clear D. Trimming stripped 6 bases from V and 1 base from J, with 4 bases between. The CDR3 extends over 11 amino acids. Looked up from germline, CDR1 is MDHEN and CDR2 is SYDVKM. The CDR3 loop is CASSRSYEQYF. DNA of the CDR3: TGTGCCAGCAGCCGGTCCTACGAGCAGTACTTC.

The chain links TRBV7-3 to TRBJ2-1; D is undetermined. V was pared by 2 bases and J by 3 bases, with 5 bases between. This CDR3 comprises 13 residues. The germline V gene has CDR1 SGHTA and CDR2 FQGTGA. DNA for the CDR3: TGTGCCAGCAGCTTAGAGAACTACAATGAGCAGTTCTTC. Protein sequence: CASSLENYNEQFF.

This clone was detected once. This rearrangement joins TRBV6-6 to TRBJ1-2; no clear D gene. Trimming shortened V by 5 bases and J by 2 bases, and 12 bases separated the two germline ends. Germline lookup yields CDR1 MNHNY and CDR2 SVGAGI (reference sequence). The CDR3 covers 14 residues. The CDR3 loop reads CASSLSGKNYGYTF. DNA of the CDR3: TGTGCCAGCAGTCTTTCGGGGAAGAACTATGGCTACACCTTC.

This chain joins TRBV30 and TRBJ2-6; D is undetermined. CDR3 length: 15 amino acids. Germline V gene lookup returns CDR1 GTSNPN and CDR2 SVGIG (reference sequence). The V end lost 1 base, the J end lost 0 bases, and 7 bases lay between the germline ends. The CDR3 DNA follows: TGTGCCTGGAGTGCCAGTTACTCTGGGGCCAACGTCCTGACTTTC. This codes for CAWSASYSGANVLTF.

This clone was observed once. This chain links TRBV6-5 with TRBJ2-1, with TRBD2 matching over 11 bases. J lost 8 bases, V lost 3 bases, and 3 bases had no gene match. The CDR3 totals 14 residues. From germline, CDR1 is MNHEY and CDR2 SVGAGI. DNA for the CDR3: TGTGCCAGCAGTTATAGCGGGAGGGCCGATGAGCAGTTCTTC. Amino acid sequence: CASSYSGRADEQFF.

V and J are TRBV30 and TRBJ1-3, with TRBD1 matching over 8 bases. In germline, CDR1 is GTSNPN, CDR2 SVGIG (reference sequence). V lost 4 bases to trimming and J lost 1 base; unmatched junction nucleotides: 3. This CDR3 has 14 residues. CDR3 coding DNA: TGTGCCTGGAACAGGGGGTATTCTGGAAACACCATATATTTT. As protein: CAWNRGYSGNTIYF.

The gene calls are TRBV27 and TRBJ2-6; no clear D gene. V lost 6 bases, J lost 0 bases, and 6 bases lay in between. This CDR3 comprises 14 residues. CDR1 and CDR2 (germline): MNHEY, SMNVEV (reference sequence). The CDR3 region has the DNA TGTGCCAGCAGCTTCCTCTCTGGGGCCAACGTCCTGACTTTC. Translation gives CASSFLSGANVLTF.

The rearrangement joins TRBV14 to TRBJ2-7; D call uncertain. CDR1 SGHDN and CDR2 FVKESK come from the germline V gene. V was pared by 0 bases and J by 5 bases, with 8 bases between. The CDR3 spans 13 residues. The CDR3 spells CASSQEMRNEQYF. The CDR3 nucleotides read TGTGCCAGCAGCCAAGAAATGCGAAACGAGCAGTACTTC.

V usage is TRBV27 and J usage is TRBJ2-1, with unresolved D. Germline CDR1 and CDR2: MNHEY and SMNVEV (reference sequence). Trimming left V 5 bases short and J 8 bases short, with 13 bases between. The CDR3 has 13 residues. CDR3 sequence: CASSLYEAHEQFF. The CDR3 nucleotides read TGTGCCAGCAGTCTTTATGAGGCCCATGAGCAGTTCTTC.

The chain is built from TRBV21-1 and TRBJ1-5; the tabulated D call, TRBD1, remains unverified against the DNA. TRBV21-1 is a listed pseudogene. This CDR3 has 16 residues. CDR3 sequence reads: CAIPGQGILSNQPQHF. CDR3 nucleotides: TGTGCCATACCGGGACAGGGAATCCTTAGCAATCAGCCCCAGCATTTT.

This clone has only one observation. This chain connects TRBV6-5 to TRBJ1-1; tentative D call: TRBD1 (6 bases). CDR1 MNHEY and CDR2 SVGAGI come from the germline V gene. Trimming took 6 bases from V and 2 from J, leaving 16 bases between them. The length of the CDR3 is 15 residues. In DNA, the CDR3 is TGTGCCAGCAGACCTAAAACAGGGTTTAACACTGAAGCTTTCTTT. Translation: CASRPKTGFNTEAFF.

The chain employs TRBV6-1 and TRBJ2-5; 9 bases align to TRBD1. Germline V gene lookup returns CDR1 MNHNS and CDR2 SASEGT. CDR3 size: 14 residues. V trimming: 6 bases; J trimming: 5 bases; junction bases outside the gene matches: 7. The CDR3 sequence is CASRGAGTGETQYF. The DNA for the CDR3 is TGTGCCAGCAGGGGAGCCGGGACAGGGGAGACCCAGTACTTC.

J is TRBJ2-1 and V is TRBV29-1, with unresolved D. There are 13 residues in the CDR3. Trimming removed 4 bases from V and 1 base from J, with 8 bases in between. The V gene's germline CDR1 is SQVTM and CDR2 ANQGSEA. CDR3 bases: TGCAGCGTTGGTGAGAGGTCCTACAATGAGCAGTTCTTC. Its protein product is CSVGERSYNEQFF.

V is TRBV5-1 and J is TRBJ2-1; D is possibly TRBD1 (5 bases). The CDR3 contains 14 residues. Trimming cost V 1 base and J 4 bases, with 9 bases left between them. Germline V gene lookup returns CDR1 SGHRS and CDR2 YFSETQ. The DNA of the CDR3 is TGCGCCAGCAGCTTGACTCAGGGTTACAATGAGCAGTTCTTC. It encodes CASSLTQGYNEQFF.

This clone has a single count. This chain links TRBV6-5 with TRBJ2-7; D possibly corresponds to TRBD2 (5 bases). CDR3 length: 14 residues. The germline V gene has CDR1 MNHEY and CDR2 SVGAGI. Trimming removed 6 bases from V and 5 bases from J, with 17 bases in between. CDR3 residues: CASSLPRSGNEQYF. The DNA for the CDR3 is TGTGCCAGCAGCCTCCCCAGGTCCGGGAACGAGCAGTACTTC.